The subject of this entry is one TCR beta chain. These data belong to a study of blood T cell repertoires in COVID-19. Study in general: Sources were T cells, B-cell-depleted T cells, or PBMCs; the material itself was cDNA or gDNA.

The CDR3 is 14 residues long. CDR1 is SGHTS and CDR2 is YDEGEE in the germline V gene. Losses at the gene ends were 4 bases for V and 7 bases for J; bases not matched to a gene: 5. Original methodology: From reference gene primer amplification, estimates of nucleated cell counts were derived. Sequenced by immunoSEQ multiplex PCR; TCRdb stores in-frame clones only, minus some. The V and J calls and clone size come from that table; D and trimming were worked out from the DNA. The profile shows 400,000 to 450,000 clones, about 91% of them singletons. Seattle patient enrollment occurred during active infection, with longitudinal follow-up thereafter.

The sequencing input was peripheral blood. The gene calls are TRBV5-8 and TRBJ1-6; 7 bases are shared with TRBD1. This receptor was obtained from a woman aged 45-59 years with COVID-19, enrolled during active disease. The DNA of the CDR3 is TGTGCCAGCAGCCGGGGACAGAGGAATTCACCCCTCCACTTT. It translates to CASSRGQRNSPLHF.